This T cell receptor (beta chain) was found in a study of cytomegalovirus exposure and HLA in healthy donors. Study outcomes and limitations: Most subjects' HLA-A and HLA-B alleles were reportedly predicted from TCR beta sequences.

This CDR3 region has 13 residues. Germline V lookup: CDR1 SGHRS, CDR2 YFSETQ. The V end was cut by 1 base, the J end by 6 bases, with 7 bases between. The PCR employed 60 Vbeta primers together with 13 Jbeta primers. Measured with immunoSEQ multiplex PCR; TCRdb has only the in-frame clones, and not every one. The sample includes over 150,000 clones, 60% to 80% of them seen just once. As to this clone: Its antigen is not identified.

The chain employs TRBV5-1 and TRBJ2-2; D uncertain. The specimen sequenced was PBMCs. The receptor was derived from a woman in her 30s in good health and CMV-seronegative. CDR3 sequence: CASSLIPAGELFF. For the CDR3, the DNA is TGCGCCAGCAGCTTGATCCCGGCCGGGGAGCTGTTTTTT.